Given below is one T cell receptor beta chain in context. Its antigen is still unknown. The data were obtained in a study of cytomegalovirus exposure and HLA in healthy donors. Study-wide findings and caveats: Generally TCR sequences proved uncommon, though certain public TCRs appeared in numerous donors. Later analysis revealed greater clonal expansion in HLA-associated TCR beta chains than in equally common others.

Germline loops: CDR1 GTSNPN, CDR2 SVGIG (reference sequence). V lost 7 bases, J lost 0 bases, and 15 bases lay in between. The CDR3 loop spans 14 amino acids. The PCR contained 60 Vbeta and 13 Jbeta primers. TCRdb's copy holds only in-frame clones and misses some; the assay was immunoSEQ multiplex PCR. The repertoire holds about 130,000 clones, with 75% to 85% as singletons. The sample taken for sequencing was PBMCs. The sequence was collected from a man in his forties or fifties in good health and CMV-seronegative. This chain uses TRBV30 with TRBJ1-2; tentatively, D is TRBD1 (5 bases). The CDR3 spells CALQDINANYGYTF. For the CDR3, the DNA is TGTGCCTTACAGGACATAAACGCTAACTATGGCTACACCTTC. Full variable domain (missing parts from reference TRBV30 and TRBJ1-2): SQTIHQWPATLVQPVGSPLSLECTVEGTSNPNLYWYRQAAGRGLQLLFYSVGIGQISSEVPQNLSASRPQDRQFILSSKKLLLSDSGFYLCALQDINANYGYTFGSGTRLTVV.